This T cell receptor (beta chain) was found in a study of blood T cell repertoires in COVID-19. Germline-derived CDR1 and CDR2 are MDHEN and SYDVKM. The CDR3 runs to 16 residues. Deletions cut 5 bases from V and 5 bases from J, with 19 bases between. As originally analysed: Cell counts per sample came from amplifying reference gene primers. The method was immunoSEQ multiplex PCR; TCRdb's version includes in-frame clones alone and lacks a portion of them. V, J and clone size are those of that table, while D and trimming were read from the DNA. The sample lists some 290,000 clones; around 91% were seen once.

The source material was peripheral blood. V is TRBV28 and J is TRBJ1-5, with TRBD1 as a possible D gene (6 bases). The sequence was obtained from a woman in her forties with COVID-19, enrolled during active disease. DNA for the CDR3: TGTGCCAGCAGTCCGGGGGGGCAGGGGATGTATCAGCCCCAGCATTTT. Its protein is CASSPGGQGMYQPQHF.